Detailed here is one T cell receptor beta chain. This sample was included in a study of blood T cell repertoires in COVID-19. As for the study in general: Some COVID-19 samples were acute and others convalescent; all came from the United States, Italy and Spain. The cDNA or gDNA used as material had been derived from T cells, B-cell-depleted T cells, or PBMCs.

Data came from immunoSEQ multiplex PCR; TCRdb stores just in-frame clones and leaves some out. The top ten hold 1.5% to 2% of the sample, which has about 400,000 clones, roughly 91% seen once. Germline V gives CDR1 SGHTS, CDR2 YDEGEE. This CDR3 is 17 amino acids long. V dropped 1 base and J dropped 4; count of bases not matched to a gene: 9. The sample comprised PBMCs or T cells enriched from blood (not recorded which). The chain uses TRBV5-8 and TRBJ1-5; TRBD1 aligns across 9 bases. The receptor was isolated from a woman under 40 who had recovered from COVID-19. The CDR3 sequence: CASSLLPGTGFNQPQHF. In DNA form, the CDR3 reads TGTGCCAGCAGCTTGCTCCCAGGGACAGGGTTTAATCAGCCCCAGCATTTT.